Reported below is one T cell receptor beta chain. Its target is unknown. Trimming cost V 5 bases and J 1 base, with 8 bases left between them. The length of the CDR3 is 14 residues. Germline V gene data show CDR1 as SEHNR and CDR2 as FQNEAQ (reference sequence). This sample was taken from a study of beta chain features in type 1 diabetes. Background on the study: Across every sample, around 110,000,000 sorted cells were examined in total.

Since all of the isolated RNA was reverse transcribed, expressed TCRB transcripts were what got sequenced. Sequenced naive, central memory and regulatory T cell samples produced an average of about 3.57 million reads. Sequenced by immunoSEQ multiplex PCR; TCRdb stores in-frame clones only, minus some. The data show some 250,000 clones, about 11% seen once. Findings and caveats of the study: Shortening of TCRB CDR3s, moderate but significant, appeared in all four CD4+ subsets of Type 1 diabetes patients.

The TCR originated in a man in his thirties or forties with type 1 diabetes. The sample comprised naive CD4+ T cells from blood. This rearrangement joins TRBV7-9 to TRBJ2-2; no firm D call. The CDR3: CASSPSLNTGELFF. The CDR3 nucleotides read TGTGCCAGCAGCCCTTCGTTGAACACCGGGGAGCTGTTTTTT.